This T cell receptor beta chain was recovered during a study of T cells after yellow fever vaccination. Study-wide background: Where fractions had low cell numbers, libraries were prepared from them with the SMART-Seq v4 Ultra Low Input RNA kit.

Whole-study findings and limits: Most clones from primary vaccination were detected again post-booster (around 96% CD4, roughly 91% CD8). Few clonotypes appeared in both CD4 and CD8 compartments.

Researchers made TCR cDNA using 5'RACE template switching, and this step added a universal primer site and UMIs. TCRdb processed the 5' RACE reads anew with MiXCR; each CDR3 protein has one entry. The sample comprises some 400,000 distinct CDR3 sequences, roughly a sixth of which are singletons, and roughly 19% rests with the top ten. Details on this clonotype: The antigen is not known.

The germline CDR1 and CDR2 sequences are KGHDR and SFDVKD. Trimming took off 4 bases at V and 3 bases at J, with 10 bases between the two ends. The CDR3 extends over 14 amino acids. The sample here was PBMCs, taken before the yellow fever booster vaccination. This chain uses TRBV24-1 with TRBJ2-3, with D possibly matching TRBD1 (6 bases). The source is a man between 18 and 35 years old who received the YFV17D yellow fever vaccine. CDR3 DNA: TGTGCCACCAGTGAGAGGACAGAGACAGATACGCAGTATTTT. It codes for CATSERTETDTQYF.